This TCR beta chain derives from a study of T cell responses to AZD1222 COVID-19 vaccine. Repertoires were generated with immunoSEQ multiplex PCR, while TCRdb's copy carries only in-frame clones and drops some. The table records over 200,000 clones, 90% to 95% of them present only once. Germline CDR1 and CDR2: MNHEY and SVGAGI. This CDR3 spans 15 amino acids. V gave up 6 bases and J gave up 0 bases, with 13 bases separating them. The rearrangement links TRBV6-5 to TRBJ2-3; possibly TRBD2 for D (6 bases). Sequenced here: peripheral blood, sampled 28 days after the second dose of the MenACWY control vaccine. This receptor was taken from an adult who received the MenACWY meningococcal vaccine as a control. Written as DNA, the CDR3 is TGTGCCAGCAGCGAGGGCAGCGGGAGCACAGATACGCAGTATTTT. The encoded protein is CASSEGSGSTDTQYF.